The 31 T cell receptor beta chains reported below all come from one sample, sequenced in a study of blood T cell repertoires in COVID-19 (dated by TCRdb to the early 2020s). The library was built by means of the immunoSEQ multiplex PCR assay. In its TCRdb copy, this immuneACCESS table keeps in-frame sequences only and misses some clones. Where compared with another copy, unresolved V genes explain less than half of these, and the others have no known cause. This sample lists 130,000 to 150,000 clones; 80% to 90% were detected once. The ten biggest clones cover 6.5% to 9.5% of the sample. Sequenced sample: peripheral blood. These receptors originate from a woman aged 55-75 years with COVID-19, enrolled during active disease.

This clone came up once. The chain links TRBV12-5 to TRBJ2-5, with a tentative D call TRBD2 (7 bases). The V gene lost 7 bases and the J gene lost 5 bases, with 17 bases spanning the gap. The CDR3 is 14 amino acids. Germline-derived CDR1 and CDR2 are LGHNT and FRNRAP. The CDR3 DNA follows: TGTGCTAGTGCCGGGGTGGCGGGGGCTGAGACCCAGTACTTC. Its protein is CASAGVAGAETQYF.

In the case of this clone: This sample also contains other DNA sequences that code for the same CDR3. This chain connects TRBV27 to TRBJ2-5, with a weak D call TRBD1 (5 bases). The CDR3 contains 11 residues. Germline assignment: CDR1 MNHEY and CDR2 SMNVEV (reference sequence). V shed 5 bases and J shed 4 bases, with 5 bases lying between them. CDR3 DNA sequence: TGTGCCAGCAGTAGGGGAGAGACCCAGTACTTC. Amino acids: CASSRGETQYF.

The CDR3 sequence: CATSDLGLAGGNEQFF. In DNA, the CDR3 is TGTGCCACCAGTGATTTAGGGCTAGCGGGGGGAAATGAGCAGTTCTTC. The chain uses TRBV24-1 and TRBJ2-1, with TRBD2 identical over 11 bases. This CDR3 is built from 16 residues. Germline V gene sequence: CDR1 KGHDR, CDR2 SFDVKD. V shed 1 base, J shed 7 bases, and the junction held 5 bases outside the gene matches.

CDR3 DNA: TGTGCCAGCAGTCTCCGGACTAGCGGCACCGGGGAGCTGTTTTTT. Its protein product is CASSLRTSGTGELFF. The chain joins TRBV27 to TRBJ2-2, with 10 bases that match TRBD2. The CDR3 runs 15 residues. V trimming: 5 bases; J trimming: 4 bases; junction bases outside the gene matches: 4. Germline values: CDR1 MNHEY, CDR2 SMNVEV (reference sequence).

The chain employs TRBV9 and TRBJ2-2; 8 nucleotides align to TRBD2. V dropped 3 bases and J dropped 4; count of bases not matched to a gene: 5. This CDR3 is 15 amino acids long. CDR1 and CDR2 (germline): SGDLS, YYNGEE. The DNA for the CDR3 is TGTGCCAGCAGCGCCGCGGGGGGTAGCACCGGGGAGCTGTTTTTT. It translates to CASSAAGGSTGELFF. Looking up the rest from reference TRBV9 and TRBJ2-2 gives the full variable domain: DSGVTQTPKHLITATGQRVTLRCSPRSGDLSVYWYQQSLDQGLQFLIQYYNGEERAKGNILERFSAQQFPDLHSELNLSSLELGDSALYFCASSAAGGSTGELFFGEGSRLTVL.

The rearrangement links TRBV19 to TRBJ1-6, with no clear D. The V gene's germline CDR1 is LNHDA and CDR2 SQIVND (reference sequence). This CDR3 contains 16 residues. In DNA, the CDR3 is TGTGCTTCTTCTAGAAGCCTGGCAGACGCATACTCACCCCTCCACTTT. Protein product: CASSRSLADAYSPLHF.

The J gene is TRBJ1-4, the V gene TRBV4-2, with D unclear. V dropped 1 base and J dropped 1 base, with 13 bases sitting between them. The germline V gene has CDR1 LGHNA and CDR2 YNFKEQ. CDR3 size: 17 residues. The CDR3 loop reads CASSQVPLGRTNEKLFF. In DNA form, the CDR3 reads TGTGCCAGCAGCCAAGTTCCCCTGGGCAGAACTAATGAAAAACTGTTTTTT.

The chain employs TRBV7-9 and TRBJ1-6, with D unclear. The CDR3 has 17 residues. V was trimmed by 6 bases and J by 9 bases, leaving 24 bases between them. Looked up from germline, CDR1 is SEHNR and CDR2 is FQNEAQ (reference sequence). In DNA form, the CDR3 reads TGTGCCAGCAGTTTAACTCCGCCCGGGATAGAATTTTCACCCCTCCACTTT. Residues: CASSLTPPGIEFSPLHF.

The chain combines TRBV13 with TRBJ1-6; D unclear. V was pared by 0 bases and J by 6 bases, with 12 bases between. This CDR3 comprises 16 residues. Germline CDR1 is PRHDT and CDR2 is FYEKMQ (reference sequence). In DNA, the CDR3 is TGTGCCAGCAGCTTAGGGATGGGCAGCCGTAATTCACCCCTCCACTTT. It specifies CASSLGMGSRNSPLHF.

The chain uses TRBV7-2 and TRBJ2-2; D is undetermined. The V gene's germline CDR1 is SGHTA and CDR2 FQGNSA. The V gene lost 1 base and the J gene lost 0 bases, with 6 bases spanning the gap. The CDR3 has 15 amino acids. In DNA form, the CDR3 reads TGTGCCAGCAGCTTAGAGCCGTCGAACACCGGGGAGCTGTTTTTT. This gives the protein CASSLEPSNTGELFF.

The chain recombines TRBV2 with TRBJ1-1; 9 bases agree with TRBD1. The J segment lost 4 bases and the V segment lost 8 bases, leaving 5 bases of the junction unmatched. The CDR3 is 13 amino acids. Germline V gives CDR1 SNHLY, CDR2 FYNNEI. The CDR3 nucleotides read TGTGCCAGCCTGGACAGGGGTGGCACTGAAGCTTTCTTT. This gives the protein CASLDRGGTEAFF.

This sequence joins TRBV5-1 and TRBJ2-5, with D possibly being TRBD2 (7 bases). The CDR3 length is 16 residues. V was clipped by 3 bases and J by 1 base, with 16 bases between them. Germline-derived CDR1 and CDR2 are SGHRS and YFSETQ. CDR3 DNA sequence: TGCGCCAGCAGCTCCCGATTAGGGGGGGCCCAAGAGACCCAGTACTTC. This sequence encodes CASSSRLGGAQETQYF.

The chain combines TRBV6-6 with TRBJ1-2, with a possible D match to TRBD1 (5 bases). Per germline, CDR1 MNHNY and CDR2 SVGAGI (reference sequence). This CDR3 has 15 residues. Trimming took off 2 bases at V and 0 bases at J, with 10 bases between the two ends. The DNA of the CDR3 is TGTGCCAGCAGTTACGAAGGGGCCGCTAACTATGGCTACACCTTC. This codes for CASSYEGAANYGYTF.

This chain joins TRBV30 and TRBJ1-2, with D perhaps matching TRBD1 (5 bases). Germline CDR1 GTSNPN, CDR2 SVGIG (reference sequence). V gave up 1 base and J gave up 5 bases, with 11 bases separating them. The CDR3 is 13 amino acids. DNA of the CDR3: TGTGCCTGGAGTGAGGGGATTCAATATGGCTACACCTTC. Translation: CAWSEGIQYGYTF. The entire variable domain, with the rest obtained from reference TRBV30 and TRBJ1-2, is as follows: SQTIHQWPATLVQPVGSPLSLECTVEGTSNPNLYWYRQAAGRGLQLLFYSVGIGQISSEVPQNLSASRPQDRQFILSSKKLLLSDSGFYLCAWSEGIQYGYTFGSGTRLTVV.

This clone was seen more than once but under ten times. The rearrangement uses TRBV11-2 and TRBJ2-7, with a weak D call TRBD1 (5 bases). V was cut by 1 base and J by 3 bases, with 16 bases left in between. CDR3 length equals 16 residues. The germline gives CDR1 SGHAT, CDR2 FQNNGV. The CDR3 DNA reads TGTGCCAGCAGCTTAGTGTTCGGGCAGGGTGGCTACGAGCAGTACTTC. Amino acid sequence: CASSLVFGQGGYEQYF.

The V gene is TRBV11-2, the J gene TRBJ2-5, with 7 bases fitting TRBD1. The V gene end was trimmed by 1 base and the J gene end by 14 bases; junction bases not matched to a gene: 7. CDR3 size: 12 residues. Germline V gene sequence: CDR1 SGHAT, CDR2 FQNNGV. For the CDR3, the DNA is TGTGCCAGCAGCTTAGGGGGGACAGTCGTTTACTTC. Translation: CASSLGGTVVYF.

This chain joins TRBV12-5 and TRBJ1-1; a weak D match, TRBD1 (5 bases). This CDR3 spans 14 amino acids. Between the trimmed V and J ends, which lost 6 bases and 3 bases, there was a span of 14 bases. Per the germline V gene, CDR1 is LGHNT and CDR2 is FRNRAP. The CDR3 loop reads CASGATGRDTEAFF. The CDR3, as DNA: TGTGCTAGTGGCGCCACAGGTCGCGACACTGAAGCTTTCTTT.

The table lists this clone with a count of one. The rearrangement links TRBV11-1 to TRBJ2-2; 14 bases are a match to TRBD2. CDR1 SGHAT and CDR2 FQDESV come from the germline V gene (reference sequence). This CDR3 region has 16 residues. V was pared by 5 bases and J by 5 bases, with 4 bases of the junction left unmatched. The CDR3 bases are TGTGCCAGCAGCCCTGGACTAGCGGGGGGTACCGGGGAGCTGTTTTTT. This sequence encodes CASSPGLAGGTGELFF.

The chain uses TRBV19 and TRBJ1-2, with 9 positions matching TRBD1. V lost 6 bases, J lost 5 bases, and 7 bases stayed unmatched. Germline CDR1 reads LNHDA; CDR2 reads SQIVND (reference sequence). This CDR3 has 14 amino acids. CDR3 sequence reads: CASRPPGQGYGYTF. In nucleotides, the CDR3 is TGTGCCAGTAGACCTCCGGGACAGGGATATGGCTACACCTTC.

CDR3 sequence (DNA): TGTGCCAGCAGCGTAGAGGGGGACAGTTCCGAGCAGTACTTC. Its translation is CASSVEGDSSEQYF. The J gene is TRBJ2-7, the V gene TRBV9; 7 nucleotides line up with TRBD1. Germline CDR1 is SGDLS and CDR2 is YYNGEE. The V segment lost 0 bases and the J segment 6 bases; nucleotides outside the gene matches: 6. The CDR3 has 14 residues.

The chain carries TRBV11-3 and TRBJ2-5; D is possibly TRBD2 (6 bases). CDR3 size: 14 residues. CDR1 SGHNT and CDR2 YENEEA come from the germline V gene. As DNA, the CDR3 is TGTGTTCGTGAGGGAGGTCTCAAGTTCGAGACCCAGTACTTC. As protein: CVREGGLKFETQYF.

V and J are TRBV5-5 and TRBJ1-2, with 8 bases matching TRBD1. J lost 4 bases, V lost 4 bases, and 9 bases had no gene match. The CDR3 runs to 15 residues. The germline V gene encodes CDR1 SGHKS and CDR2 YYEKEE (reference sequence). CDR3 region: CASSPTGVQGYGYTF. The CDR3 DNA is TGTGCCAGCAGCCCGACAGGGGTCCAGGGCTATGGCTACACCTTC.

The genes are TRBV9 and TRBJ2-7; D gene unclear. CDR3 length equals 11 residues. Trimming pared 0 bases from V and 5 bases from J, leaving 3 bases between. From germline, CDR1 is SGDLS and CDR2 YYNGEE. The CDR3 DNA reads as TGTGCCAGCAGCGTAGGAGACGAGCAGTACTTC. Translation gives CASSVGDEQYF. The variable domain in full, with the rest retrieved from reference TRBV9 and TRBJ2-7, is DSGVTQTPKHLITATGQRVTLRCSPRSGDLSVYWYQQSLDQGLQFLIQYYNGEERAKGNILERFSAQQFPDLHSELNLSSLELGDSALYFCASSVGDEQYFGPGTRLTVT.

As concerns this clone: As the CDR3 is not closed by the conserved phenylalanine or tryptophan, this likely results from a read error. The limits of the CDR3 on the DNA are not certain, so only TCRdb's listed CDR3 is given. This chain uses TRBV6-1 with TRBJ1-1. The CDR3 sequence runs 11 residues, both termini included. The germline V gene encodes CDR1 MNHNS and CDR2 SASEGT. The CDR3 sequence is CASSEYLPAVY.

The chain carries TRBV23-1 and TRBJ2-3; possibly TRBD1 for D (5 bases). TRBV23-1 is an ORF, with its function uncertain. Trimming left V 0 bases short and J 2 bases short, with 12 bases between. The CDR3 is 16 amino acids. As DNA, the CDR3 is TGCGCCAGCAGTCAATCTGGAACAGGCAACACAGATACGCAGTATTTT. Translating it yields CASSQSGTGNTDTQYF.

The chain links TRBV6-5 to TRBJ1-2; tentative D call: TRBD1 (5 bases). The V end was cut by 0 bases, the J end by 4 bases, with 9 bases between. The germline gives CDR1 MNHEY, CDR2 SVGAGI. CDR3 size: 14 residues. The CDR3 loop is CASSYSPGLYGYTF. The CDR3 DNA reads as TGTGCCAGCAGTTACTCGCCGGGACTCTATGGCTACACCTTC.

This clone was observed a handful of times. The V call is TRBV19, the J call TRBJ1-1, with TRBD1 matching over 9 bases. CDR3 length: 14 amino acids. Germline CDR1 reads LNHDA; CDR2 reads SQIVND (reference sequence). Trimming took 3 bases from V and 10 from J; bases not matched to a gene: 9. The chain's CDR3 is CASSIRTGDLRAFF. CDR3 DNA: TGTGCCAGTAGTATTCGGACAGGGGACCTACGAGCTTTCTTT.

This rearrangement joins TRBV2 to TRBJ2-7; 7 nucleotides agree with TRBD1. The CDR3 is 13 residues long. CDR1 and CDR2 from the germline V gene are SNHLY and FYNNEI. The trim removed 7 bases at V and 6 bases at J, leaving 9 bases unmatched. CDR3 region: CASTLTRQGEQYF. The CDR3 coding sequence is TGTGCCAGCACCCTAACCCGACAGGGCGAGCAGTACTTC.

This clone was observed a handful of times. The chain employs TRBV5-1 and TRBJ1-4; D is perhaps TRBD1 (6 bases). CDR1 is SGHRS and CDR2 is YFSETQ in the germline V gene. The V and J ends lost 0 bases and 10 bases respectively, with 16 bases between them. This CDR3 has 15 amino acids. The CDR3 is CASSLVAGGGGKLFF. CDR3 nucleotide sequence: TGCGCCAGCAGCTTGGTAGCGGGCGGAGGGGGAAAACTGTTTTTT.

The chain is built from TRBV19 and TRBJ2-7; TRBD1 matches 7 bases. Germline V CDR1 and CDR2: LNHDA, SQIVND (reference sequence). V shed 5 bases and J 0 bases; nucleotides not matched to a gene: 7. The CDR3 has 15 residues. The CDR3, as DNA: TGTGCCAGTAGTGGGGCGACAGGGAGCTCCTACGAGCAGTACTTC. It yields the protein CASSGATGSSYEQYF.

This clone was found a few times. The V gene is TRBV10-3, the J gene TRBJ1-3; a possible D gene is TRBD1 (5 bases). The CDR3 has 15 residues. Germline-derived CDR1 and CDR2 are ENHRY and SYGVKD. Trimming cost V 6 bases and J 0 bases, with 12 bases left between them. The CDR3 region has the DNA TGTGCCATCAGCGGACACCCGACCTCTGGAAACACCATATATTTT. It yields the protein CAISGHPTSGNTIYF.